The clone carrying this T cell receptor (beta chain) has only a few counts. This CDR3 is 17 amino acids long. J gave up 6 bases and V 6 bases, and 12 bases lay outside the gene matches. The germline V gene encodes CDR1 MNHNS and CDR2 SASEGT. Localized lung adenocarcinoma, a non-small cell lung cancer, affected the donors. These data originate in a study of CD4 and CD8 cells across lung adenocarcinoma regions. Each CDR3 protein gets one entry after TCRdb re-called the PCR reads with MiXCR. The table records about 5,000 distinct CDR3 sequences, 62% of them present only once. The sample taken for sequencing was CD4+ T cells from the center of a lung tumor. V gene TRBV6-1 combines with J gene TRBJ2-1; TRBD2 matches at 12 bases. The TCR originated in a female donor with lung adenocarcinoma. The CD4 and CD8 labels of this study may be unreliable. Here the CDR3 DNA reads TGTGCCAGCAGCCCACTAGCGGGAGGAGGAGGTCGCAATGAGCAGTTCTTC. Amino acid sequence: CASSPLAGGGGRNEQFF.